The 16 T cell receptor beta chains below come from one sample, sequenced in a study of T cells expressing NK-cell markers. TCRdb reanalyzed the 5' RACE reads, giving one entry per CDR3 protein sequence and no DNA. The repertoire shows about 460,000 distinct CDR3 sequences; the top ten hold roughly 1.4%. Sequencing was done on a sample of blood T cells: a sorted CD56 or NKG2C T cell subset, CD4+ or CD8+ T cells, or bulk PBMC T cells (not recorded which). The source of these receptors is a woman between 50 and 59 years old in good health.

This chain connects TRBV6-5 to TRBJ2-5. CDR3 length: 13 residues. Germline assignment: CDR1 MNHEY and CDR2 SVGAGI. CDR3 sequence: CASSQLGQETQYF.

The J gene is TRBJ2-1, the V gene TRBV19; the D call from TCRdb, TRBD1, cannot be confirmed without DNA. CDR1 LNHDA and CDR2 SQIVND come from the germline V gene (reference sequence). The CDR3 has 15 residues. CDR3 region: CATYRGDRGYNEQFF.

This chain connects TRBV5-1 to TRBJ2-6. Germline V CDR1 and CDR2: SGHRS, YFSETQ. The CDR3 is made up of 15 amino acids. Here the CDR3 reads CASSRNVAGANVLTF.

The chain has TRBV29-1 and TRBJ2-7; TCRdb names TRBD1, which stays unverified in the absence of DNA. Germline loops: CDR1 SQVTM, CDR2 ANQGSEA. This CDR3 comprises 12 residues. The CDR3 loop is CSVGNRGNEQYF.

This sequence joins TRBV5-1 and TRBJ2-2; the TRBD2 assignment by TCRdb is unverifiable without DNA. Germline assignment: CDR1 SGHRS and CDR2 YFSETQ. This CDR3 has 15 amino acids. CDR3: CASSPGLAGVEELFF.

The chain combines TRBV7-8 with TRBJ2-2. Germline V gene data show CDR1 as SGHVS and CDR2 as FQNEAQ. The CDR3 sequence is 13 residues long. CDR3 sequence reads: CASSPTPSGELFF.

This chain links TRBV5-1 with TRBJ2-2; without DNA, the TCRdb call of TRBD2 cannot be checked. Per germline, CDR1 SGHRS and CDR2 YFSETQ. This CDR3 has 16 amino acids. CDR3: CASNSKREQNTGELFF.

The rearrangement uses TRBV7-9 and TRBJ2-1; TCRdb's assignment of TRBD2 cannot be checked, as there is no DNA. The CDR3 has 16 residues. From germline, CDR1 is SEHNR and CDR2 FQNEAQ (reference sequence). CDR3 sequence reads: CASSLGGGLAVNEQFF.

The CDR3 loop reads CASRGLAGGNPNTGELFF. The chain links TRBV12-3 or TRBV12-4 to TRBJ2-2; TCRdb picks TRBD2, but there is no DNA to check that call. The CDR3 is made up of 18 amino acids.

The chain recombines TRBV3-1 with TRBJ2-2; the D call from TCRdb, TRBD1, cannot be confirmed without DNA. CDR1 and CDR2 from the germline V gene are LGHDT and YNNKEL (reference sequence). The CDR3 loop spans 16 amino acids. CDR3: CASSQEGGANTGELFF.

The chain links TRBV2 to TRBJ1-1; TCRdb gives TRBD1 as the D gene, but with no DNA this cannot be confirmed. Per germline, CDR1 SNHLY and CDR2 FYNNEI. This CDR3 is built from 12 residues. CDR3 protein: CASARDSDKAFF.

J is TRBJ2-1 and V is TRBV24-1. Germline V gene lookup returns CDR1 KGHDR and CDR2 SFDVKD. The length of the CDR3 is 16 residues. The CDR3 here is CATSDLRTTGRNEQFF.

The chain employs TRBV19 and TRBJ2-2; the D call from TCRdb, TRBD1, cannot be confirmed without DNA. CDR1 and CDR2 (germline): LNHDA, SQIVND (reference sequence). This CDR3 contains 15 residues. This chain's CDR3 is CASIWGAIGTGELFF.

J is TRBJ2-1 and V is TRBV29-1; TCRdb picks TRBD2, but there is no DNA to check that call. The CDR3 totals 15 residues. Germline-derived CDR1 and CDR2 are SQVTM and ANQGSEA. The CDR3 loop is CSVERLAGTYNEQFF.

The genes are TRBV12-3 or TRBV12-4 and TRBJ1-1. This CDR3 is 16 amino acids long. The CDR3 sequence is CASSLDLLDRRTEAFF.

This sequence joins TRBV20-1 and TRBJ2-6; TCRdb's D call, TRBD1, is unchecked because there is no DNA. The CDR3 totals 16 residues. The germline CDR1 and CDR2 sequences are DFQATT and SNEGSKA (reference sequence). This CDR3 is CSARDARGDGANVLTF.